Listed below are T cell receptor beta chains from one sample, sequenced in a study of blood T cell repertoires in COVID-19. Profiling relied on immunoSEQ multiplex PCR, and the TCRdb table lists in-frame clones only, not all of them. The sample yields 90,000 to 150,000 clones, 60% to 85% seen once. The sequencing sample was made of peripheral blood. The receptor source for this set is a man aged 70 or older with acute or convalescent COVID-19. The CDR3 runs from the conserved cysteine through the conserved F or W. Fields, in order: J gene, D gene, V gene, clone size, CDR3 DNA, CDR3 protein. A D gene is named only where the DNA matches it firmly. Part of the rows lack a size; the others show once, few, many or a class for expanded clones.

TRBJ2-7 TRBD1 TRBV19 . TGTGCCAGCAGACCCTCGGACAGGGGAAGGAACGAGCAGTACTTC CASRPSDRGRNEQYF
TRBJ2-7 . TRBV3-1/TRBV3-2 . TGTGCCAGCATGGGGGAGGACTCAGGCGGGCAGTACTTC CASMGEDSGGQYF
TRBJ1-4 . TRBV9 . TGTGCCAGCAGCGTAGGGACATCAACTAATGAAAAACTGTTTTTT CASSVGTSTNEKLFF
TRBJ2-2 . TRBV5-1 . TGCGCCAGCAGCTTGTCCAGCGCGAACACCGGGGAGCTGTTTTTT CASSLSSANTGELFF
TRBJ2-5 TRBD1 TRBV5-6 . TGTGCCAGCAGCTACCCGACAGGGCAAGAGACCCAGTACTTC CASSYPTGQETQYF
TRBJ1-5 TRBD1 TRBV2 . TGTGCCAGCAGCCGACAGGGCTACAATCAGCCCCAGCATTTT CASSRQGYNQPQHF
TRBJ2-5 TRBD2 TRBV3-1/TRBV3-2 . TGTGCCAGCAGCCTTAGCGGGGCACAAGAGACCCAGTACTTC CASSLSGAQETQYF
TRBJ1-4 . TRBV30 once TGTGCCTGGAGTTCACCGGGAAGGGTCTTCGAAAAACTGTTTTTT CAWSSPGRVFEKLFF
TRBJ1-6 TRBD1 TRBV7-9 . TGTGCCAGCAGACCTCAGGGGGGCAATTCACCCCTCCACTTT CASRPQGGNSPLHF
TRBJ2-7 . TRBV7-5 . TGTGCCAGAACCTTACAGGTAAGGGGGAACGAGCAGTACTTC CARTLQVRGNEQYF
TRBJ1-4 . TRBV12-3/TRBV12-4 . TGTGCCAGCCCGGGAGGATTTAATGAAAAACTGTTTTTT CASPGGFNEKLFF
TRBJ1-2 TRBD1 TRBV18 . TGTGCCAGCTCACCGGGGGACAGGGCAATCAGCTACACCTTC CASSPGDRAISYTF
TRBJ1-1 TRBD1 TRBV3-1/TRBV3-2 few TGTGCCAGCAGCCAAGTGGACAGGGGTGGCTCTGAAGCTTTCTTT CASSQVDRGGSEAFF
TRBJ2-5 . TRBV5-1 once TGCGCCAGCAGCCCTACGCCGCAAGAGACCCAGTACTTC CASSPTPQETQYF
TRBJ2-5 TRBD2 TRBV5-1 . TGCGCCAGCAGCGAGGGACTAGCGGGTTGGGAGACCCAGTACTTC CASSEGLAGWETQYF
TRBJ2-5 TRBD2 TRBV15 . TGTGCCACCAGCAGAGATCTATCGTCTAGCGGGGCCCCGGCCCAGTACTTC CATSRDLSSSGAPAQYF
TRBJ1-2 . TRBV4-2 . TGTGCCAGCAGCCAAGAGGGAGGACCAAGAGCTAACTATGGCTACACCTTC CASSQEGGPRANYGYTF
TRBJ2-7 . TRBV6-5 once TGTGCCAGCAGTTACTCGGGCAGGCCTGGGCCCTACGAGCAGTACTTC CASSYSGRPGPYEQYF
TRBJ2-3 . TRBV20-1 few TGCAGTGCGAGTCCTAGCACAGATACGCAGTATTTT CSASPSTDTQYF
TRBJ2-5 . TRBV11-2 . TGTGCCAGCAGCTTAGGGCATCTGGGAAGGGGTGAGACCCAGTACTTC CASSLGHLGRGETQYF
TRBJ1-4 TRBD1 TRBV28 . TGTGCCAGCAGGGGGACAGGGAGGGCAACTAATGAAAAACTGTTTTTT CASRGTGRATNEKLFF
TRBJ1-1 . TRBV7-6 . TGTGCCAGCAGTAGACAGTTTAACACTGAAGCTTTCTTT CASSRQFNTEAFF
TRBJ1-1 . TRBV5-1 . TGCGCCAGCAGCTCCGGGACACTGAACACTGAAGCTTTCTTT CASSSGTLNTEAFF
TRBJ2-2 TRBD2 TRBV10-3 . TGTGCCATCAGTGAGGGGCTAGCGGCCACGAACACCGGGGAGCTGTTTTTT CAISEGLAATNTGELFF
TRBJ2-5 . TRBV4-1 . TGCGCCAGCAGCCAAGGGCCGGGTTCCGAGACCCAGTACTTC CASSQGPGSETQYF
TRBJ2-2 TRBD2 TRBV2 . TGTGCCAGCAGGGCGGGGGTTCTGAACACCGGGGAGCTGTTTTTT CASRAGVLNTGELFF
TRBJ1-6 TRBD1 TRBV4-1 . TGCGCCAGCAGCCAACCTTACAGGGGGCCGAGCTCCTATAATTCACCCCTCCACTTT CASSQPYRGPSSYNSPLHF
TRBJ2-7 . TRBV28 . TGTGCCAGCACCTGGACAGTGGGCGAGCAGTACTTC CASTWTVGEQYF
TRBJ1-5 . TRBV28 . TGTGCCAGCAGTTCCCTTCAGGGAAGTAGCAATCAGCCCCAGCATTTT CASSSLQGSSNQPQHF
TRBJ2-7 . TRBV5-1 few TGCGCCAGCAGCTTGATCGGACAAACAACTTACGAGCAGTACTTC CASSLIGQTTYEQYF
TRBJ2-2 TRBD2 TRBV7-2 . TGTGCCAGCAGCTTAGTTCCAGCGGGGACGAACACCGGGGAGCTGTTTTTT CASSLVPAGTNTGELFF
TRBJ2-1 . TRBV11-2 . TGTGCCAGCAGCCCAAGTCGGGGCGGGGTAGGGAATGAGCAGTTCTTC CASSPSRGGVGNEQFF
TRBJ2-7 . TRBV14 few TGTGCCAGCAGCCAAGGCGGCTCCTACGAGCAGTACTTC CASSQGGSYEQYF
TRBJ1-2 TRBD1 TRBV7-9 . TGTGCCAGCAGCCCGGGACAGTCGTATGGCTACACCTTC CASSPGQSYGYTF
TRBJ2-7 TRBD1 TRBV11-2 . TGTGCCAGCAGCTTAACTACCGGGACAGGGAGCTCCTACGAGCAGTACTTC CASSLTTGTGSSYEQYF
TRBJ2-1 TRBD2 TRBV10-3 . TGTGCCATCAACCGACCGGGGGAGGGGTCCAATGAGCAGTTCTTC CAINRPGEGSNEQFF
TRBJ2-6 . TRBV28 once TGTGCCAGCAGTTCGGGTTGGGCCAACGTCCTGACTTTC CASSSGWANVLTF
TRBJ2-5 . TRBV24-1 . TGTGCCACCAGTGACCCGGGACTCGTGGAGACCCAGTACTTC CATSDPGLVETQYF
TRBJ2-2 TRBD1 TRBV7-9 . TGTGCCAGCAGCCGCGGACAGGGGTGGAACACCGGGGAGCTGTTTTTT CASSRGQGWNTGELFF
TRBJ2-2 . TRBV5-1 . TGCGCCAGCAGCCAGGTTCCGGGGGACACCGGGGAGCTGTTTTTT CASSQVPGDTGELFF
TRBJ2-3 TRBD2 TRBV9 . TGTGCCAGCAGCCCCCACCCACTAGCGGCTACCACAGATACGCAGTATTTT CASSPHPLAATTDTQYF
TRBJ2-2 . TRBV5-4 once TGTGCCAGCAGCAGACTAGGCGAAAGCACCGGGGAGCTGTTTTTT CASSRLGESTGELFF
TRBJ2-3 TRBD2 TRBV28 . TGTGCCAGCAGTCGACTAGCGGGAGGACATACGCAGTATTTT CASSRLAGGHTQYF
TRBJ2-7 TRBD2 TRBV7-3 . TGTGCCAGCAGCCCTTGGACTAGCGGGGGGCTGAACTTC CASSPWTSGGLNF
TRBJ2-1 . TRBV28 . TGTGCCAGCAGTAGTGAGCGGCTCAGGGGTAATGAGCAGTTCTTC CASSSERLRGNEQFF
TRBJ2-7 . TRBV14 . TGTGCCAGCAGCGCCGGGGTTAGCTATGGTTCCGAGCAGTACTTC CASSAGVSYGSEQYF
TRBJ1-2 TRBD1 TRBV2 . TGTGCCAGCATCTCGACAGGGGAAGGTGGCTACACCTTC CASISTGEGGYTF
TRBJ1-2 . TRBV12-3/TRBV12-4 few TGTGCCAGCAGTTTGGACAACGACTATGGCTACACCTTC CASSLDNDYGYTF
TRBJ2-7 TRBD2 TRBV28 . TGTGCCAGCAGGAATAGCGGGGGCTCCTACGAGCAGTACTTC CASRNSGGSYEQYF